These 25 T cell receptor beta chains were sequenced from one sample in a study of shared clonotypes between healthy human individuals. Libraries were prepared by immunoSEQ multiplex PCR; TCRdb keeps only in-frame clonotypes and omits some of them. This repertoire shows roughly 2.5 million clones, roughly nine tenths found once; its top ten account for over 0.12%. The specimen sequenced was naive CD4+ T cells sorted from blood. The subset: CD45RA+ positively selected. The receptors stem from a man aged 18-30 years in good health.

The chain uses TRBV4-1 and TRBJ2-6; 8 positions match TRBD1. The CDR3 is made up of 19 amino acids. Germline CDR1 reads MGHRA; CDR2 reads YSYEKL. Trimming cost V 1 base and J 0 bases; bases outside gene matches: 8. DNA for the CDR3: TGCGCCAGCAGCCAAGGCAGGGGGCCCCTTAGCTCTGGGGCCAACGTCCTGACTTTC. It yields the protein CASSQGRGPLSSGANVLTF.

The CDR3 sequence is CASSESFWGYYEQYF. In DNA form, the CDR3 reads TGTGCCAGCAGTGAATCGTTCTGGGGCTATTACGAGCAGTACTTC. The chain uses TRBV6-1 and TRBJ2-7; tentative D call: TRBD1 (5 bases). The CDR3 is 15 residues long. Germline values: CDR1 MNHNS, CDR2 SASEGT. V was shortened by 2 bases and J by 4 bases, with 15 bases between the two germline ends.

The CDR3: CASSPRGQTSNEKLFF. The CDR3 DNA sequence: TGTGCCAGCAGCCCACGGGGTCAGACTTCTAATGAAAAACTGTTTTTT. J is TRBJ1-4 and V is TRBV7-9, with D uncertain. The CDR3 has 16 amino acids. The V and J ends lost 5 bases and 3 bases respectively, with 16 bases between them. The germline V gene encodes CDR1 SEHNR and CDR2 FQNEAQ (reference sequence).

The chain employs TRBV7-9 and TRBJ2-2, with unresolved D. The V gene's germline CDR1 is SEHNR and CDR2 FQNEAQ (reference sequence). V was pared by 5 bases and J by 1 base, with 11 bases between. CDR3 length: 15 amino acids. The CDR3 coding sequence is TGTGCCAGCAGCCGGCAAGGCCTGAACACCGGGGAGCTGTTTTTT. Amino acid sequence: CASSRQGLNTGELFF.

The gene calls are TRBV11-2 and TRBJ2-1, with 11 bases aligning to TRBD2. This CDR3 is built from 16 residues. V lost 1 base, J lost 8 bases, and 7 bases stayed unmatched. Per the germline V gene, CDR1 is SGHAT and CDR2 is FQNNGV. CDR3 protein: CASSLGTSGLWDEQFF. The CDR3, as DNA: TGTGCCAGCAGCTTAGGGACTAGCGGGTTATGGGATGAGCAGTTCTTC.

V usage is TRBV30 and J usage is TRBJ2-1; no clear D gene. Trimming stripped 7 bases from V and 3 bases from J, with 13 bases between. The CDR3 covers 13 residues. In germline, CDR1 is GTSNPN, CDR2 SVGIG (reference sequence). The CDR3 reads CAFLTDLYNEQFF. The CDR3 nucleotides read TGTGCCTTCTTAACGGACCTCTACAATGAGCAGTTCTTC.

The CDR3: CASSYEGFNYGYTF. The CDR3 DNA reads as TGTGCCAGCAGTTACGAAGGGTTTAACTATGGCTACACCTTC. This chain joins TRBV6-6 and TRBJ1-2; no clear D gene. CDR3 size: 14 residues. CDR1 and CDR2 from the germline V gene are MNHNY and SVGAGI (reference sequence). V lost 2 bases, J lost 1 base, and 8 bases lay in between.

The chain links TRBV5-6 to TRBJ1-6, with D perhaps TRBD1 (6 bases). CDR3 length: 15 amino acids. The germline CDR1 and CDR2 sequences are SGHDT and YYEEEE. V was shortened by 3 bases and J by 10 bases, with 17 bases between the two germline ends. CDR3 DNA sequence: TGTGCCAGCAGCTCTCGAGGGGGTAGAGGGTCACCCCTCCACTTT. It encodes CASSSRGGRGSPLHF.

The CDR3 here is CASSIQREETQYF. CDR3 DNA sequence: TGTGCCAGCAGCATACAAAGGGAAGAGACCCAGTACTTC. V gene TRBV7-2 combines with J gene TRBJ2-5; D remains unclear. This CDR3 has 13 residues. Germline loops: CDR1 SGHTA, CDR2 FQGNSA. Trimming took off 5 bases at V and 3 bases at J, with 10 bases between the two ends.

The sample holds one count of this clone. The CDR3 loop is CASSLGVTHNEQFF. In nucleotides, the CDR3 is TGTGCCAGCAGCTTGGGGGTAACCCACAATGAGCAGTTCTTC. V and J are TRBV5-6 and TRBJ2-1; no clear D gene. The germline V gene has CDR1 SGHDT and CDR2 YYEEEE. V was clipped by 0 bases and J by 5 bases, with 9 bases between them. The CDR3 consists of 14 residues.

CDR3 nucleotides: TGTGCCAGCAGCTCCCCGACAGGGGGCTACGAGCAGTACTTC. This encodes CASSSPTGGYEQYF. V usage is TRBV11-2 and J usage is TRBJ2-5; 9 nucleotides align to TRBD1. TRBJ2-7 explains the end of the DNA better; the J call may be wrong. Germline V gene sequence: CDR1 SGHAT, CDR2 FQNNGV. The CDR3 contains 14 residues.

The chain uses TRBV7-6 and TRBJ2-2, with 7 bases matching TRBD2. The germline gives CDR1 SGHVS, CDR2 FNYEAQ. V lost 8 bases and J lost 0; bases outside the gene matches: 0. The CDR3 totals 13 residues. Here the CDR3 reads CASGGANTGELFF. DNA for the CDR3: TGTGCCAGCGGGGGGGCGAACACCGGGGAGCTGTTTTTT.

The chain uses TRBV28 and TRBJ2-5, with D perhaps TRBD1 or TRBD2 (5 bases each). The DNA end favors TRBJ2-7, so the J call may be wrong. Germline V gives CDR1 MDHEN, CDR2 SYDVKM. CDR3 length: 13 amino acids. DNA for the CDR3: TGTGCCAGCAGTTTACGGGACCGTTACGAGCAGTACTTC. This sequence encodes CASSLRDRYEQYF.

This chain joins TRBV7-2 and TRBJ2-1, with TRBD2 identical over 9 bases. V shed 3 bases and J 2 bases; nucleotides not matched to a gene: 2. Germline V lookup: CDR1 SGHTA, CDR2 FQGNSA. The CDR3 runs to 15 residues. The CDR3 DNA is TGTGCCAGCAGCTTCCTAGCGGGAACCTACAATGAGCAGTTCTTC. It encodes CASSFLAGTYNEQFF.

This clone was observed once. As DNA, the CDR3 is TGTGCCAGCAGCTTGGGTAGGAGCTCTGGAAACACCATATATTTT. Translating gives CASSLGRSSGNTIYF. V gene TRBV5-5 combines with J gene TRBJ1-3; no clear D gene. Trimming pared 0 bases from V and 0 bases from J, leaving 7 bases between. Germline CDR1 SGHKS, CDR2 YYEKEE (reference sequence). This CDR3 spans 15 amino acids.

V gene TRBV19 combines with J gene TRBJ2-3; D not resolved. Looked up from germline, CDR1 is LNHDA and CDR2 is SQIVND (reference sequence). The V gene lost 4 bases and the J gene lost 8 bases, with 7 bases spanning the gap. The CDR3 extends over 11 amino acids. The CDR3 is CASSTGGTQYF. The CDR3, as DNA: TGTGCCAGTAGTACCGGTGGTACGCAGTATTTT.

The chain's CDR3 is CASSLATGAEAFF. The CDR3, as DNA: TGTGCCAGCAGCTTGGCCACGGGGGCTGAAGCTTTCTTT. The V call is TRBV5-6, the J call TRBJ1-1, with a possible D match to TRBD1 (5 bases). There are 13 residues in the CDR3. Trimming removed 0 bases at V and 6 bases at J, with 9 bases between. Germline V gives CDR1 SGHDT, CDR2 YYEEEE.

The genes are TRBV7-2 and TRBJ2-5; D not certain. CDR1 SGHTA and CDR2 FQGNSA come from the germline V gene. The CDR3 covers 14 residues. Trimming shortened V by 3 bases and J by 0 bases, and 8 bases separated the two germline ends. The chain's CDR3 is CASSFTRDQETQYF. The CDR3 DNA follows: TGTGCCAGCAGCTTTACACGGGACCAAGAGACCCAGTACTTC. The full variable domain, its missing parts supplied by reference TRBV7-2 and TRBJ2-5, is GAGVSQSPSNKVTEKGKDVELRCDPISGHTALYWYRQSLGQGLEFLIYFQGNSAPDKSGLPSDRFSAERTGGSVSTLTIQRTQQEDSAVYLCASSFTRDQETQYFGPGTRLLVL.

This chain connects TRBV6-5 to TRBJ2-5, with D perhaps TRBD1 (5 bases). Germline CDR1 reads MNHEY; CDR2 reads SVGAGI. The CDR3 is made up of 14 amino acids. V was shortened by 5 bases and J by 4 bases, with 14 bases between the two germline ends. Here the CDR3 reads CASSRQMLRETQYF. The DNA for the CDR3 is TGTGCCAGCAGTCGACAGATGCTAAGAGAGACCCAGTACTTC.

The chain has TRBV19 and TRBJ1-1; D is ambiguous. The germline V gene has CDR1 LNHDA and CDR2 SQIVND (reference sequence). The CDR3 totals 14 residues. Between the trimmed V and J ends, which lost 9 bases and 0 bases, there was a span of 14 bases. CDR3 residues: CASQQTLMNTEAFF. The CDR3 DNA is TGTGCCAGCCAACAGACACTCATGAACACTGAAGCTTTCTTT. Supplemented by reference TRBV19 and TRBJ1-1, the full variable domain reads DGGITQSPKYLFRKEGQNVTLSCEQNLNHDAMYWYRQDPGQGLRLIYYSQIVNDFQKGDIAEGYSVSREKKESFPLTVTSAQKNPTAFYLCASQQTLMNTEAFFGQGTRLTVV.

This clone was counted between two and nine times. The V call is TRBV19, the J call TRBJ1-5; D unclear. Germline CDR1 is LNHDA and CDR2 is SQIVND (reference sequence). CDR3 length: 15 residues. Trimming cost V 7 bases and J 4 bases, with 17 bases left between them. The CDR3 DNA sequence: TGTGCCAGTATGATTCACAGCGAGATAAATCAGCCCCAGCATTTT. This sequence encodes CASMIHSEINQPQHF.

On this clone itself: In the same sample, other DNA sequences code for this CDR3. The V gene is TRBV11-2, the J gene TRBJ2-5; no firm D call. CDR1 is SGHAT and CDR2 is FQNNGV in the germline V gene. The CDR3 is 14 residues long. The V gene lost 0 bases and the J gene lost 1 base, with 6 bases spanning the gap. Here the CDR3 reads CASSLDRLQETQYF. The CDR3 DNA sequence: TGTGCCAGCAGCTTAGATCGCCTCCAAGAGACCCAGTACTTC.

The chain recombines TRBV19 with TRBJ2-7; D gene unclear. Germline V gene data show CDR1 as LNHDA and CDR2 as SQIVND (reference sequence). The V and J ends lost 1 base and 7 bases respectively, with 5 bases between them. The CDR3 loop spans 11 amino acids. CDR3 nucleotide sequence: TGTGCCAGTAGTATAGGGCAGGAGCAGTACTTC. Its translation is CASSIGQEQYF.

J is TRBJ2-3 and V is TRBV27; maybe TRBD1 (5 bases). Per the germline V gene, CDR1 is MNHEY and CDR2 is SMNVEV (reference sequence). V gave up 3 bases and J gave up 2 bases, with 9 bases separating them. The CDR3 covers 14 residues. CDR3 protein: CASSFDRNTDTQYF. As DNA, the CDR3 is TGTGCCAGCAGTTTTGACAGAAACACAGATACGCAGTATTTT.

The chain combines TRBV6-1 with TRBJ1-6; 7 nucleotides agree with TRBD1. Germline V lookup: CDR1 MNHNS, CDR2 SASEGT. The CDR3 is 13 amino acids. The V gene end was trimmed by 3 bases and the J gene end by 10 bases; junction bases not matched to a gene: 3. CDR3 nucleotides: TGTGCCAGCAGTGAGGGACAGTGGTCACCCCTCCACTTT. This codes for CASSEGQWSPLHF.